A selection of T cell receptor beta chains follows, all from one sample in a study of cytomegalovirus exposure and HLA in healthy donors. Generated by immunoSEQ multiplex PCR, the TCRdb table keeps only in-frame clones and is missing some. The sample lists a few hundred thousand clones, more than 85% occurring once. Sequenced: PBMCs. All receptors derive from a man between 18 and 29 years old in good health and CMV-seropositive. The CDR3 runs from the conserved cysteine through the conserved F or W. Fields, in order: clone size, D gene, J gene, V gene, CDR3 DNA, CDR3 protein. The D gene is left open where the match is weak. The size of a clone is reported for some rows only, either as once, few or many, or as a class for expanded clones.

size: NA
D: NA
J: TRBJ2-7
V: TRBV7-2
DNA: TGTGCCAGCAGCCTCGATTCGGCGGCAGCCAACGAGCAGTACTTC
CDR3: CASSLDSAAANEQYF

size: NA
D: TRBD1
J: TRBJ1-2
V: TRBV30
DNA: TGTGCCTCGACGGGACAGTACATCTATGGCTACACCTTC
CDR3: CASTGQYIYGYTF

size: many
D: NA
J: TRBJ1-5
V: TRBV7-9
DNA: TGTGCCAGCAGCAGGCCCGATCAGCCCCAGCATTTT
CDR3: CASSRPDQPQHF

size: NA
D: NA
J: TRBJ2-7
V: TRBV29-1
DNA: TGCAGCGTTGAAGAGAAAGCAGACGAGCAGTACTTC
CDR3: CSVEEKADEQYF

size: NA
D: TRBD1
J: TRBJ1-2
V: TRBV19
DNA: TGTGCCAGTAGTATGGGGGACAGGGGGGCCTATGGCTACACCTTC
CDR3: CASSMGDRGAYGYTF

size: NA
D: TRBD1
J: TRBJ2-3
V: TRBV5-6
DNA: TGTGCCAGCAGCTGGACAGGGCCAAGCACAGATACGCAGTATTTT
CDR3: CASSWTGPSTDTQYF

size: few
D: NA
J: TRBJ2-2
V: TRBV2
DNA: TGTGCCAGCACGACCAACACCGGGGAGCTGTTTTTT
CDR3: CASTTNTGELFF

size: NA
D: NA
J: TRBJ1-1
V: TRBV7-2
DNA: TGTGCCAGCAGCTTAGTTGAACCTGAAGCTTTCTTT
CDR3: CASSLVEPEAFF

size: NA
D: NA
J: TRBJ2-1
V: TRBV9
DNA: TGTGCCAGCAGCGGTCGTAATTTCGGTGGTCTAGCCTACAATGAGCAGTTCTTC
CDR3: CASSGRNFGGLAYNEQFF

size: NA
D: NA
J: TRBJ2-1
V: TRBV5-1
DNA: TGCGCCAGCAGCTTGGCCAGGGACAATGAGCAGTTCTTC
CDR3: CASSLARDNEQFF

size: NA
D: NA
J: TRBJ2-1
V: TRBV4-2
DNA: TGTGCCAGCAGCCTCCCGGACTACCACAATGAGCAGTTCTTC
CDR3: CASSLPDYHNEQFF

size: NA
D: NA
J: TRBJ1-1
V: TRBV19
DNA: TGTGCCAGTAGTATCACAGGTGGCTCCGGAGCTTTCTTT
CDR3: CASSITGGSGAFF

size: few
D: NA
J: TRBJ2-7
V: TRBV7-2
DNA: TGTGCCAGCAGCTTATCGAAGGAGCAGTACTTC
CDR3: CASSLSKEQYF

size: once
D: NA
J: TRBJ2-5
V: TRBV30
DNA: TGTGCCTGGAGTATTCCAGGGTGGAAGCAAGAGACCCAGTACTTC
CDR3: CAWSIPGWKQETQYF

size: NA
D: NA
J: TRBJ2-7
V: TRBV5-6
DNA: TGTGCCAGCAGCCGGGGCGCACGCTACGAGCAGTACTTC
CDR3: CASSRGARYEQYF

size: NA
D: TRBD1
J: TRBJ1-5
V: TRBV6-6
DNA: TGTGCCAGCAGTAAACAGGGGTCCAATCAGCCCCAGCATTTT
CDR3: CASSKQGSNQPQHF

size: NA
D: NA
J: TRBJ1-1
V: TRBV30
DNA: TGTGCCTGGAGTGGGTGGAGGACATCCCGCGGGTCGAACACTGAAGCTTTCTTT
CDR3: CAWSGWRTSRGSNTEAFF

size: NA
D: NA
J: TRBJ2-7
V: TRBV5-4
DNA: TGTGCCAGCAGCAGACAGTCTACCTACGAGCAGTACTTC
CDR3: CASSRQSTYEQYF

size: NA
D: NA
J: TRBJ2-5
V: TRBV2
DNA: TGTGCCAGCAGTGCCGCCCAAGAGACCCAGTACTTC
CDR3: CASSAAQETQYF

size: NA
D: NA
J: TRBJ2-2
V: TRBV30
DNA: TGTGCCTGGAGTCGGGGGACATTCACCGGGGAGCTGTTTTTT
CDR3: CAWSRGTFTGELFF

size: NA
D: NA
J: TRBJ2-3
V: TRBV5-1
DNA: TGCGCCAGCAGCTTTTGGGGGGAAGGAGATACGCAGTATTTT
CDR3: CASSFWGEGDTQYF

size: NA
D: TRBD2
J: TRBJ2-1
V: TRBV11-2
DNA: TGTGCCAGCAGCCCCCTTAATAGCGGGATTTTGAATGAGCAGTTCTTC
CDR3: CASSPLNSGILNEQFF